This entry lists 11 T cell receptor beta chains sequenced from one sample in a study of blood T cell repertoires in COVID-19. Assay used: immunoSEQ multiplex PCR; TCRdb lists only in-frame clones, some missing. The sample has more than 250,000 clones, around 83% seen once; the top ten hold approximately 1.3%. Sequencing input: peripheral blood. These receptor sequences come from a woman aged 45-65 years with acute or convalescent COVID-19.

This chain joins TRBV6-2 or TRBV6-3 and TRBJ2-4, with 8 positions matching TRBD1. The CDR3 covers 18 residues. Per germline, CDR1 MNHEY and CDR2 SVGEGT. J gave up 7 bases and V 2 bases, and 16 bases lay outside the gene matches. The CDR3: CASSYTSGQGLRENIQYF. CDR3 DNA sequence: TGTGCCAGCAGTTACACCTCCGGACAGGGACTGAGGGAGAACATTCAGTACTTC.

The V gene is TRBV5-8, the J gene TRBJ1-1; D ambiguous. V lost 3 bases and J lost 4, with 13 bases in between. CDR1 and CDR2 from the germline V gene are SGHTS and YDEGEE. The CDR3 is 14 amino acids. CDR3 in amino acids: CASSSPHGLTEAFF. The CDR3 nucleotides are TGTGCCAGCAGCTCCCCGCATGGCCTCACTGAAGCTTTCTTT.

The rearrangement joins TRBV3-1 (or the pseudogene TRBV3-2) to TRBJ2-7, with TRBD2 matching over 12 bases. This CDR3 has 14 residues. Per the germline V gene, CDR1 is LGHDT and CDR2 is YNNKEL (reference sequence). V trimming: 4 bases; J trimming: 6 bases; junction bases outside the gene matches: 4. The CDR3 spells CASSPSSGRGEQYF. The CDR3 DNA reads as TGTGCCAGCAGCCCTTCTAGCGGGAGGGGCGAGCAGTACTTC.

This clone was detected only a few times. This chain joins TRBV24-1 and TRBJ1-5, with D possibly matching TRBD1 (5 bases). Germline CDR1 reads KGHDR; CDR2 reads SFDVKD. V was pared by 5 bases and J by 2 bases, with 9 bases between. The length of the CDR3 is 14 residues. The CDR3 DNA reads TGTGCCACCAGTGGGGGAGGGGGCAATCAGCCCCAGCATTTT. Translating it yields CATSGGGGNQPQHF.

The rearrangement joins TRBV7-2 to TRBJ1-1, with a possible D match to TRBD1 (5 bases). The CDR3 contains 15 residues. The germline gives CDR1 SGHTA, CDR2 FQGNSA. Between the trimmed V and J ends, which lost 5 bases and 10 bases, there was a span of 23 bases. The CDR3 sequence is CASSPPGGGGRTAFF. The CDR3 coding sequence is TGTGCCAGCAGCCCCCCTGGGGGGGGAGGGAGGACAGCTTTCTTT.

The rearrangement joins TRBV9 to TRBJ2-3; D uncertain. Germline assignment: CDR1 SGDLS and CDR2 YYNGEE. The length of the CDR3 is 13 residues. The ends were cut back, 2 bases at V and 5 bases at J, with 9 bases in the middle. The CDR3 is CASSVSPRDTQYF. CDR3 sequence (DNA): TGTGCCAGCAGCGTTAGTCCTCGAGATACGCAGTATTTT.

The chain recombines TRBV6-5 with TRBJ1-4, with TRBD1 identical over 9 bases. This CDR3 contains 15 residues. Germline-derived CDR1 and CDR2 are MNHEY and SVGAGI. Trimming removed 2 bases from V and 7 bases from J; junction bases left unmatched: 5. The DNA of the CDR3 is TGTGCCAGCAGTTACGCGGGACAGGGACCTGAAAAACTGTTTTTT. Residues: CASSYAGQGPEKLFF.

This clone was seen only once. The same CDR3 can be traced to other DNA sequences in this sample. The chain uses TRBV5-4 and TRBJ1-2; a possible D gene is TRBD1 (5 bases). Germline V gene data show CDR1 as SGHNT and CDR2 as YYREEE (reference sequence). The CDR3 has 13 residues. V lost 0 bases, J lost 4 bases, and 7 bases lay in between. The CDR3 bases are TGTGCCAGCAGCTTGGAAGGGGTCTATGGCTACACCTTC. Amino acids: CASSLEGVYGYTF.

This clone has a single count. The rearrangement uses TRBV27 and TRBJ1-4; no clear D. The germline CDR1 and CDR2 sequences are MNHEY and SMNVEV (reference sequence). The CDR3 covers 13 residues. The V and J ends lost 8 bases and 5 bases respectively, with 12 bases between them. The CDR3 loop is CASGIRRNEKLFF. The CDR3 nucleotides are TGTGCCAGCGGTATACGTCGGAATGAAAAACTGTTTTTT.

Only a few counts were recorded for this clone. The chain has TRBV5-6 and TRBJ2-1, with 10 bases that match TRBD2. CDR1 is SGHDT, CDR2 YYEEEE, per germline. With V trimmed by 4 bases and J by 4 bases, 11 bases remained unmatched. The CDR3 consists of 17 residues. This CDR3 is CASSRGLAGVGYNEQFF. Here the CDR3 DNA reads TGTGCCAGCAGCCGCGGCCTAGCGGGGGTCGGGTACAATGAGCAGTTCTTC.

The V gene is TRBV4-2, the J gene TRBJ1-6, with D possibly TRBD1 on 6 matching bases. The CDR3 is made up of 17 amino acids. V lost 1 base and J 10 bases, leaving 20 bases between the germline ends. Per the germline V gene, CDR1 is LGHNA and CDR2 is YNFKEQ. The CDR3 DNA reads TGTGCCAGCAGCCAAGCGGGTTCCGGGACATACGGATCACCCCTCCACTTT. Protein: CASSQAGSGTYGSPLHF.